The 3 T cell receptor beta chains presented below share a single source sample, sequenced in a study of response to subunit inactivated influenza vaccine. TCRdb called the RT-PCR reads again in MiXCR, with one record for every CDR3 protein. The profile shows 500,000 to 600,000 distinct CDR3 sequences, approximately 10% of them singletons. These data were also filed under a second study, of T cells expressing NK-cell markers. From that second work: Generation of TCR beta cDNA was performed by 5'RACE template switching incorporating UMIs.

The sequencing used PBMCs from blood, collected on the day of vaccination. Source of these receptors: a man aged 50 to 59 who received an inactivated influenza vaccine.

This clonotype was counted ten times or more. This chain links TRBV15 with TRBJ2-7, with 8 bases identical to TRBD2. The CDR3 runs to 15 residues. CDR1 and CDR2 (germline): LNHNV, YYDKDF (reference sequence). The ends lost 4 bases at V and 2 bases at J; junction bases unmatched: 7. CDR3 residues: CATSTRSGGAYEQYF. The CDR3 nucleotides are TGTGCCACCAGCACTCGATCGGGGGGGGCCTACGAGCAGTACTTC.

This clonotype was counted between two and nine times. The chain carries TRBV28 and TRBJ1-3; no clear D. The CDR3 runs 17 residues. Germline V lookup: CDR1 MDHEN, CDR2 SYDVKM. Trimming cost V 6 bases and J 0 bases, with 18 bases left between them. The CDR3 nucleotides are TGTGCCAGCAGGCCCGTCCTGAGGGCCCCCTCTGGAAACACCATATATTTT. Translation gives CASRPVLRAPSGNTIYF. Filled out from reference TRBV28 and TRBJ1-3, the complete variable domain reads DVKVTQSSRYLVKRTGEKVFLECVQDMDHENMFWYRQDPGLGLRLIYFSYDVKMKEKGDIPEGYSVSREKKERFSLILESASTNQTSMYLCASRPVLRAPSGNTIYFGEGSWLTVV.

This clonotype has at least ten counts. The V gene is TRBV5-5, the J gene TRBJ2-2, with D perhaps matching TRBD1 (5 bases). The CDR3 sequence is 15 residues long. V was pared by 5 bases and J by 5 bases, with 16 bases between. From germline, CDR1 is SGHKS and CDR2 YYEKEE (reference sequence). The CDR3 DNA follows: TGTGCCAGCAGTCGAGGACAATCCAGGACCGGGGAGCTGTTTTTT. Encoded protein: CASSRGQSRTGELFF.